Shown below are 27 T cell receptor beta chains from a single sample sequenced in a study of T cells in Graves' hyperthyroidism and ophthalmopathy (dated by TCRdb to between 2018 and 2021). The receptor library was made with multiplex PCR. TCRdb lists the instrument as Illumina HiSeq 2000. The TCR beta CDR3 regions were amplified from RNA transcripts. For the first round of RT-PCR on the TCR CDR3, the HTBI primer set was used together with the Qiagen OneStep RT-PCR kit. The public reads were reanalyzed by TCRdb: fastp trimming at Q25, MiXCR alignment, in-frame beta chains only. Each entry merges the rows of one CDR3 protein and shows their most common DNA and genes. The sample data list 400,000 or so distinct CDR3 sequences, and roughly an eighth of these were observed just once. The ten largest clones take up 25% to 30% of the sample. Sequenced material: blood. These receptor sequences come from a man aged 50-60 years with Graves' ophthalmopathy.

This clonotype was seen at least ten times. The chain employs TRBV9 and TRBJ1-2; TRBD1 is a possible D gene (5 bases). V lost 0 bases to trimming and J lost 0 bases, with 12 bases between them. Per the germline V gene, CDR1 is SGDLS and CDR2 is YYNGEE. There are 16 residues in the CDR3. The CDR3 region is CASSVAAQGANYGYTF. The CDR3 DNA is TGTGCCAGCAGCGTAGCGGCTCAGGGCGCTAACTATGGCTACACCTTC. The variable domain in full, with the rest retrieved from reference TRBV9 and TRBJ1-2, is DSGVTQTPKHLITATGQRVTLRCSPRSGDLSVYWYQQSLDQGLQFLIQYYNGEERAKGNILERFSAQQFPDLHSELNLSSLELGDSALYFCASSVAAQGANYGYTFGSGTRLTVV.

This chain connects TRBV6-1 to TRBJ2-1; 7 positions match TRBD1. There are 14 residues in the CDR3. The germline V gene encodes CDR1 MNHNS and CDR2 SASEGT. Trimming at V came to 6 bases and at J to 10 bases, leaving 12 bases not matched to a gene. CDR3 protein: CASRPETGSDEQFF. The CDR3, as DNA: TGTGCCAGCAGACCCGAGACAGGGAGCGACGAGCAGTTCTTC.

In its sample, this clonotype was seen many times. This sequence joins TRBV7-6 and TRBJ2-3, with TRBD2 matching 11 bases. J gave up 1 base and V 5 bases, and 5 bases lay outside the gene matches. Per germline, CDR1 SGHVS and CDR2 FNYEAQ. The CDR3 totals 16 residues. This CDR3 reads CASSMILAGGTDTQYF. For the CDR3, the DNA is TGTGCCAGCAGCATGATACTAGCGGGAGGCACAGATACGCAGTATTTT.

The J gene is TRBJ2-3, the V gene TRBV7-9; D might be TRBD1 or TRBD2, each matching 5 bases. The CDR3 runs to 15 residues. Germline V gene data show CDR1 as SEHNR and CDR2 as FQNEAQ (reference sequence). Trimming cost V 4 bases and J 2 bases, with 13 bases left between them. In DNA, the CDR3 is TGTGCCAGCAGCTCCCGGGACCTGTACACAGATACGCAGTATTTT. Protein sequence: CASSSRDLYTDTQYF. The variable domain in full, completed from reference TRBV7-9 and TRBJ2-3, reads DTGVSQNPRHKITKRGQNVTFRCDPISEHNRLYWYRQTLGQGPEFLTYFQNEAQLEKSRLLSDRFSAERPKGSFSTLEIQRTEQGDSAMYLCASSSRDLYTDTQYFGPGTRLTVL.

J is TRBJ1-6 and V is TRBV7-9; 8 bases agree with TRBD1. V was pared by 4 bases and J by 9 bases, with 8 bases of the junction left unmatched. Germline V gives CDR1 SEHNR, CDR2 FQNEAQ (reference sequence). CDR3 length: 15 residues. CDR3 loop: CASSSFDRGGSPLHF. CDR3 DNA: TGTGCCAGCAGCTCCTTCGACAGGGGCGGTTCACCCCTCCACTTT.

The chain couples TRBV20-1 to TRBJ2-4; D is possibly TRBD2 (6 bases). CDR3 length: 15 amino acids. Trimming left V 5 bases short and J 2 bases short, with 16 bases between. Germline V gives CDR1 DFQATT, CDR2 SNEGSKA (reference sequence). The CDR3, as DNA: TGCAGTGCTCTGGGAGGCCGAATGTCCAAAAACATTCAGTACTTC. This encodes CSALGGRMSKNIQYF.

The gene calls are TRBV6-5 and TRBJ2-1; perhaps TRBD1 as D (5 bases). Trimming took 2 bases from V and 3 from J, leaving 14 bases between them. The CDR3 sequence is 16 residues long. Germline CDR1 reads MNHEY; CDR2 reads SVGAGI. The CDR3 DNA sequence: TGTGCCAGCAGTTACCGCCGGCAGGGCTTCTACAATGAGCAGTTCTTC. Protein product: CASSYRRQGFYNEQFF.

About this clonotype: An end of the junction does not agree with germline; a read error may underlie this. V and J are TRBV20-1 and TRBJ2-7; 7 bases map to TRBD2. The CDR3 spans 13 residues. Germline-derived CDR1 and CDR2 are DFQATT and SNEGSKA (reference sequence). The CDR3 DNA follows: TGCAGTGCCCCGACTAGCCCCCCCTACGGGCAGTACTTC. Its protein product is CSAPTSPPYGQYF.

The V and J genes are TRBV9 and TRBJ2-5; D remains unclear. The CDR3 is 10 residues long. V shed 9 bases and J shed 14 bases, with 17 bases lying between them. Germline lookup yields CDR1 SGDLS and CDR2 YYNGEE. The CDR3 DNA reads as TGTGCCAACGCCGGAAACCAAGACTACTTC. This encodes CANAGNQDYF.

This clonotype was counted only a few times. Relative to the germline gene, one junction end is altered; a read error may explain this. The chain combines TRBV7-7 with TRBJ2-1, with TRBD2 matching over 11 bases. This CDR3 contains 18 residues. The V gene's germline CDR1 is SSHAT and CDR2 FNYEAQ (reference sequence). CDR3 sequence reads: CASSQSASGRTYYNEQFF. The CDR3 bases are TGTGCTAGCAGCCAATCTGCTAGCGGGAGGACATACTACAATGAGCAGTTCTTC.

This clonotype has just a few counts. It may be a read error: a sequence one base away is much more abundant. The V call is TRBV3-1, the J call TRBJ2-1, with D unclear. CDR3 size: 13 residues. The germline V gene encodes CDR1 LGHDT and CDR2 YNNKEL (reference sequence). The ends were cut back, 0 bases at V and 12 bases at J, with 12 bases in the middle. The CDR3 nucleotides are TGTGCCAGCAGCCAAGATATCCGTGCAGGGCAGTTCTTC. It translates to CASSQDIRAGQFF.

This clonotype was observed many times. This chain uses TRBV28 with TRBJ2-1; TRBD2 matches at 10 bases. The V and J ends lost 5 bases and 0 bases, in that order; junction bases with no gene match: 7. Germline V gene lookup returns CDR1 MDHEN and CDR2 SYDVKM. The CDR3 is 17 residues long. The CDR3 region has the DNA TGTGCCAGCAGTCTGAGGACTAGCGGTTACTCCTACAATGAGCAGTTCTTC. Translating it yields CASSLRTSGYSYNEQFF. Using reference TRBV28 and TRBJ2-1 for the parts outside the CDR3, the full variable domain is DVKVTQSSRYLVKRTGEKVFLECVQDMDHENMFWYRQDPGLGLRLIYFSYDVKMKEKGDIPEGYSVSREKKERFSLILESASTNQTSMYLCASSLRTSGYSYNEQFFGPGTRLTVL.

The chain is built from TRBV19 and TRBJ1-1; D is uncertain. V lost 6 bases, J lost 6 bases, and 14 bases lay in between. The CDR3 sequence is 13 residues long. From germline, CDR1 is LNHDA and CDR2 SQIVND (reference sequence). In DNA form, the CDR3 reads TGTGCCAGTAGCCGGGGAACACTTGCTGAAGCTTTCTTT. Protein sequence: CASSRGTLAEAFF. Looking up the rest from reference TRBV19 and TRBJ1-1 gives the full variable domain: DGGITQSPKYLFRKEGQNVTLSCEQNLNHDAMYWYRQDPGQGLRLIYYSQIVNDFQKGDIAEGYSVSREKKESFPLTVTSAQKNPTAFYLCASSRGTLAEAFFGQGTRLTVV.

The table lists this clonotype with many counts. The CDR3 DNA is TGCAGCGTCGTGCTTAGTGACGAGCAGTACTTC. Amino acid sequence: CSVVLSDEQYF. The chain has TRBV29-1 and TRBJ2-7; D is uncertain. CDR1 and CDR2 (germline): SQVTM, ANQGSEA. This CDR3 spans 11 amino acids. Trimming stripped 6 bases from V and 5 bases from J, with 11 bases between.

Concerning this clonotype: The junction departs from the called germline gene at one end, perhaps through a read error. The genes are TRBV20-1 and TRBJ1-5, with D hard to call. The germline V gene encodes CDR1 DFQATT and CDR2 SNEGSKA (reference sequence). The CDR3 has 14 amino acids. The CDR3 DNA reads TGCAGTGCCAGAGGTACGGGGTTCAATCAGCCCCAGCATTTT. Its translation: CSARGTGFNQPQHF.

The gene calls are TRBV7-3 and TRBJ2-6; 10 nucleotides agree with TRBD2. V was clipped by 1 base and J by 0 bases; unmatched bases: 9. Germline assignment: CDR1 SGHTA and CDR2 FQGTGA. This CDR3 region has 20 residues. The CDR3: CASSLRAASGSLSGANVLTF. CDR3 nucleotide sequence: TGTGCCAGCAGCTTAAGGGCGGCTAGCGGGAGTCTCTCTGGGGCCAACGTCCTGACTTTC.

The V call is TRBV27, the J call TRBJ2-7; 9 bases are a match to TRBD2. CDR3 length equals 15 residues. Germline V lookup: CDR1 MNHEY, CDR2 SMNVEV (reference sequence). V was pared by 7 bases and J by 2 bases, with 9 bases of the junction left unmatched. The CDR3 protein is CASTPVGGRAYEQYF. CDR3 DNA: TGTGCCAGCACCCCGGTGGGCGGGAGGGCCTACGAGCAGTACTTC.

This clonotype was counted only a few times. The V call is TRBV4-1, the J call TRBJ1-1, with 7 bases lining up with TRBD1. The CDR3 length is 15 residues. J was trimmed by 4 bases and V by 2 bases; bases with no gene match: 7. CDR1 and CDR2 (germline): MGHRA, YSYEKL. In DNA form, the CDR3 reads TGCGCCAGCAGCCAAAAGGGGGCGTCTCTCACTGAAGCTTTCTTT. Protein sequence: CASSQKGASLTEAFF.

A few counts support this clonotype. The V call is TRBV24-1, the J call TRBJ1-2; D may be TRBD1 (6 bases). V lost 5 bases, J lost 2 bases, and 14 bases lay in between. Looked up from germline, CDR1 is KGHDR and CDR2 is SFDVKD. The CDR3 spans 15 residues. Here the CDR3 reads CATSGGEGQNYGYTF. DNA for the CDR3: TGTGCCACCAGTGGTGGAGAGGGACAAAACTATGGCTACACCTTC.

The chain is built from TRBV9 and TRBJ2-7; the D is unclear. V was trimmed by 4 bases and J by 2 bases, leaving 13 bases between them. The CDR3 is 14 residues long. Germline lookup yields CDR1 SGDLS and CDR2 YYNGEE. The CDR3 DNA follows: TGTGCCAGCAGCCCCCCCAACGGACCCTACGAGCAGTACTTC. Amino acid sequence: CASSPPNGPYEQYF.

Many counts were recorded for this clonotype. The chain joins TRBV5-1 to TRBJ1-3, with a tentative D call TRBD1 (6 bases). CDR1 SGHRS and CDR2 YFSETQ come from the germline V gene. Trimming removed 4 bases at V and 0 bases at J, with 14 bases between. The CDR3 has 16 residues. The CDR3 DNA is TGCGCCAGCAGCACGGGACACTCCCGCTCTGGAAACACCATATATTTT. Its protein is CASSTGHSRSGNTIYF.

This clonotype was seen repeatedly, ten times or more. CDR3 amino acids: CASSQDSGTGELFF. CDR3 DNA sequence: TGTGCCAGCAGCCAAGACTCGGGCACCGGGGAGCTGTTTTTT. This chain links TRBV3-1 with TRBJ2-2, with D unclear. The CDR3 consists of 14 residues. The V end was cut by 0 bases, the J end by 4 bases, with 6 bases between. The germline gives CDR1 LGHDT, CDR2 YNNKEL (reference sequence).

There are a few counts of this clonotype. V is TRBV5-8 and J is TRBJ2-5, with no clear D. The CDR3 spans 13 residues. Per germline, CDR1 SGHTS and CDR2 YDEGEE. V was pared by 2 bases and J by 3 bases, with 8 bases between. CDR3 sequence reads: CASSFTVKETQYF. In DNA, the CDR3 is TGTGCCAGCAGCTTTACAGTGAAAGAGACCCAGTACTTC.

This clonotype occurred many times. The CDR3: CAWGTFGETQYF. The CDR3 coding sequence is TGTGCCTGGGGCACTTTCGGTGAGACCCAGTACTTC. This sequence joins TRBV30 and TRBJ2-5; D gene uncertain. From germline, CDR1 is GTSNPN and CDR2 SVGIG (reference sequence). The ends were cut back, 5 bases at V and 5 bases at J, with 12 bases in the middle. This CDR3 region has 12 residues.

V and J are TRBV6-2 or TRBV6-3 and TRBJ2-7; 9 bases are shared with TRBD1. Germline CDR1 MNHEY, CDR2 SVGEGT. With V trimmed by 5 bases and J by 1 base, 3 bases remained unmatched. The CDR3 contains 14 residues. The CDR3 loop reads CASSIDRGSYEQYF. The CDR3, as DNA: TGTGCCAGCAGTATCGACAGGGGGTCCTACGAGCAGTACTTC.

This clonotype was seen many times. This chain links TRBV3-1 with TRBJ2-7; 9 positions agree with TRBD2. This CDR3 is 15 amino acids long. The germline V gene has CDR1 LGHDT and CDR2 YNNKEL (reference sequence). With 0 bases clipped from V and 7 bases from J, the junction kept 7 bases outside the gene matches. CDR3 region: CASSQEVTSGGEQYF. Here the CDR3 DNA reads TGTGCCAGCAGCCAAGAGGTGACTAGCGGAGGAGAGCAGTACTTC.

The rearrangement links TRBV6-5 to TRBJ2-2, with D unclear. V lost 3 bases, J lost 5 bases, and 22 bases lay in between. Germline assignment: CDR1 MNHEY and CDR2 SVGAGI. The CDR3 contains 18 residues. CDR3 in amino acids: CASSYGVTGVGGTGELFF. Here the CDR3 DNA reads TGTGCCAGCAGTTATGGGGTAACGGGTGTAGGTGGGACCGGGGAGCTGTTTTTT.